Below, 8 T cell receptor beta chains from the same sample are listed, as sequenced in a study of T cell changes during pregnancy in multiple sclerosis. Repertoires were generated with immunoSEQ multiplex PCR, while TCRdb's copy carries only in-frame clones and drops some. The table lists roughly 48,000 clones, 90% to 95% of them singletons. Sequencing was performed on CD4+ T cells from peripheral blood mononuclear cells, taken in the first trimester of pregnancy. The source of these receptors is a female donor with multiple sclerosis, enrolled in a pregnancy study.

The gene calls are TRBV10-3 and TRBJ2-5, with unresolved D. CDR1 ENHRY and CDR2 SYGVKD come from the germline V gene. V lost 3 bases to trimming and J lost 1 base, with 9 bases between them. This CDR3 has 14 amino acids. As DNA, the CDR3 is TGTGCCATCAGTGAAAGGCAGCGCCAAGAGACCCAGTACTTC. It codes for CAISERQRQETQYF.

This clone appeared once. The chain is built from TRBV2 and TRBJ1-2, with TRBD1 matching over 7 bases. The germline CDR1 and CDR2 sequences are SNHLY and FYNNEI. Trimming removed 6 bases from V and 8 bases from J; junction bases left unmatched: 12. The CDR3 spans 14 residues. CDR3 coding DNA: TGTGCCAGCAGCGGAGGGACAGTCAGATACGGCTACACCTTC. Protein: CASSGGTVRYGYTF.

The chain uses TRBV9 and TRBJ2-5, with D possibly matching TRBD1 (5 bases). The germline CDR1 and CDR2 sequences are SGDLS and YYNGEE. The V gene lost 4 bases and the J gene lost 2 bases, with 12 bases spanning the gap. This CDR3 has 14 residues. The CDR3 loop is CASSPGHRQETQYF. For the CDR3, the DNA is TGTGCCAGCAGCCCCGGCCACAGGCAAGAGACCCAGTACTTC.

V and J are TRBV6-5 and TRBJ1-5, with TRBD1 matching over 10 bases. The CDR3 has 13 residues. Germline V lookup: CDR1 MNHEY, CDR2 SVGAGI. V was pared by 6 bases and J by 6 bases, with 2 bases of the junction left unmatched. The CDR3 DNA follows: TGTGCCAGCAGGACAGGGGGCTCTCAGCCCCAGCATTTT. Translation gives CASRTGGSQPQHF.

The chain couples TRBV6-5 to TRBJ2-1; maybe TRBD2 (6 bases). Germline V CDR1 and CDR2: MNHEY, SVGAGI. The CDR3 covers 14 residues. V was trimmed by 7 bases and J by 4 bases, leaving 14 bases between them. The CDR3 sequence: CASMPSGGYNEQFF. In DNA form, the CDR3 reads TGTGCCAGCATGCCTAGTGGAGGGTACAATGAGCAGTTCTTC.

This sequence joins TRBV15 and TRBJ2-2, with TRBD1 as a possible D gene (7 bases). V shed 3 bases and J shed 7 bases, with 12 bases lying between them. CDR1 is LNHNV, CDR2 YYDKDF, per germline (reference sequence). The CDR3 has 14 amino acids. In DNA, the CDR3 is TGTGCCACCAGCAGCTACAGGGGAGGCGGGGAGCTGTTTTTT. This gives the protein CATSSYRGGGELFF. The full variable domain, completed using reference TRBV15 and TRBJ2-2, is DAMVIQNPRYQVTQFGKPVTLSCSQTLNHNVMYWYQQKSSQAPKLLFHYYDKDFNNEADTPDNFQSRRPNTSFCFLDIRSPGLGDTAMYLCATSSYRGGGELFFGEGSRLTVL.

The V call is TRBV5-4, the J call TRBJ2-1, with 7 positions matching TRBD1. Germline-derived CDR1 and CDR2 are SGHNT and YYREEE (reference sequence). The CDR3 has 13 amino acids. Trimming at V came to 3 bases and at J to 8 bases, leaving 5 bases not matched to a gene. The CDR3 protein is CASSSGQVDEQFF. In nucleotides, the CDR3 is TGTGCCAGCAGCTCAGGACAGGTCGATGAGCAGTTCTTC.

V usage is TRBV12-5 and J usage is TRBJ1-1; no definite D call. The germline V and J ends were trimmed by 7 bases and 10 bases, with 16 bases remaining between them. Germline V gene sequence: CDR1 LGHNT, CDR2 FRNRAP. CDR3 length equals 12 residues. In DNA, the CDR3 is TGTGCTAGTGCCCCCCCCACAAGTGGAGCTTTCTTT. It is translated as CASAPPTSGAFF.